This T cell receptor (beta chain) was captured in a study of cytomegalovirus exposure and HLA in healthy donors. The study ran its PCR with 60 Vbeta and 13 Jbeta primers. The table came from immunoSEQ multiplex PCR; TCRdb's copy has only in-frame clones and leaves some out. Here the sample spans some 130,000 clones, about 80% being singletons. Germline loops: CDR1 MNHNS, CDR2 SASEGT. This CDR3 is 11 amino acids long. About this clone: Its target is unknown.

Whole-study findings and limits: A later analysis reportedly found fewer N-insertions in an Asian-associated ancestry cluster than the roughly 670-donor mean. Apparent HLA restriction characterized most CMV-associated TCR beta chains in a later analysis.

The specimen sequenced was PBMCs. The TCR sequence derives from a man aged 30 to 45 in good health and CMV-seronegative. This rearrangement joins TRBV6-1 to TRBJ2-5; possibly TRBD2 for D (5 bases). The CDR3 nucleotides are TGTGCTCTGGGGTCGGGGGAGACCCAGTACTTC. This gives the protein CALGSGETQYF.